Following are 32 T cell receptor beta chains from one sample sequenced in a study of Ad26.COV2.S vaccination and SARS-CoV-2 variants. Some clones are missing from TCRdb's copy, which holds only in-frame ones; the method was immunoSEQ multiplex PCR. The sample carries around 270,000 clones, around 88% recorded once. Treatment described: 15 to 20 received Ad26.COV2.S at low or high dose, single or two shots; about 5 received placebo; per-sample allocation not given. Samples analyzed were those drawn on day 63 after the first vaccine or placebo injection. Sample: peripheral blood, taken in a trial of Ad26.COV2.S vaccine versus placebo. The receptors come from a person between 18 and 65 years old who received the Ad26.COV2.S COVID-19 vaccine or a placebo.

This clone qualifies as medium-sized (0.01 to 0.1%). V gene TRBV4-3 combines with J gene TRBJ1-1, with 7 bases identical to TRBD1. The V gene's germline CDR1 is LGHNA and CDR2 YSLEER. The CDR3 totals 15 residues. After removal of 6 bases from V and 1 base from J, the junction contained 8 bases not matched to a gene. The CDR3 sequence: CASRRYRGANTEAFF. CDR3 nucleotide sequence: TGCGCCAGCAGGCGATACAGGGGCGCGAACACTGAAGCTTTCTTT.

This clone was counted only a few times. The chain recombines TRBV6-5 with TRBJ2-1; 10 bases line up with TRBD2. This CDR3 has 15 residues. Trimming removed 6 bases from V and 7 bases from J; junction bases left unmatched: 9. Germline CDR1 is MNHEY and CDR2 is SVGAGI. CDR3 region: CASRERGGLGNEQFF. The CDR3 DNA is TGTGCCAGCAGGGAGCGGGGGGGCCTAGGGAATGAGCAGTTCTTC.

V and J are TRBV5-5 and TRBJ2-7; no definite D call. Germline V gene sequence: CDR1 SGHKS, CDR2 YYEKEE (reference sequence). The CDR3 extends over 14 amino acids. V shed 0 bases and J shed 6 bases, with 13 bases lying between them. The CDR3 here is CASSLGLESIEQYV. Written as DNA, the CDR3 is TGTGCCAGCAGCTTGGGCCTTGAATCCATCGAGCAGTACGTC.

Comments on this clone: Different DNA sequences within this sample yield the same CDR3. The rearrangement uses TRBV18 and TRBJ2-6; D unresolved. This CDR3 contains 15 residues. Per the germline V gene, CDR1 is KGHSH and CDR2 is LQKENI. V was pared by 1 base and J by 0 bases, with 4 bases between. The CDR3 is CASSPLDSGANVLTF. The CDR3 DNA sequence: TGTGCCAGCTCACCACTGGACTCTGGGGCCAACGTCCTGACTTTC.

This sequence joins TRBV21-1 and TRBJ2-7. TRBV21-1 is deemed a pseudogene. This CDR3 has 12 residues. The CDR3 DNA is TGTGCCAGCAGCAAAGTACCCTACGAGCAGTACGTC. Its protein is CASSKVPYEQYV.

This chain uses TRBV29-1 with TRBJ1-1, with no clear D. CDR3 length equals 13 residues. From germline, CDR1 is SQVTM and CDR2 ANQGSEA. Trimming removed 4 bases at V and 5 bases at J, with 14 bases between. Written as DNA, the CDR3 is TGCAGCGTTGGGACCCTATACCGGACTGAAGCTTTCTTT. It encodes CSVGTLYRTEAFF.

This clone was observed a single time. The chain joins TRBV27 to TRBJ2-7; no clear D gene. In germline, CDR1 is MNHEY, CDR2 SMNVEV (reference sequence). The CDR3 sequence is 17 residues long. V lost 2 bases and J lost 1, with 18 bases in between. The CDR3 nucleotides are TGTGCCAGCAGTTTAGAACCCTCACAAAAGGGATCCTACGAGCAGTACGTC. The encoded protein is CASSLEPSQKGSYEQYV.

The chain recombines TRBV19 with TRBJ2-1; TRBD1 matches at 12 bases. The length of the CDR3 is 14 residues. Trimming took 5 bases from V and 9 from J; bases not matched to a gene: 5. Germline V gives CDR1 LNHDA, CDR2 SQIVND (reference sequence). The CDR3 loop reads CASSSGTGGGEQFF. The CDR3 nucleotides read TGTGCCAGTAGTTCCGGGACAGGGGGCGGTGAGCAGTTCTTC.

This chain links TRBV5-4 with TRBJ1-4, with 8 bases that match TRBD1. CDR1 is SGHNT and CDR2 is YYREEE in the germline V gene (reference sequence). Trimming at V came to 2 bases and at J to 7 bases, leaving 7 bases not matched to a gene. The CDR3 runs to 15 residues. Here the CDR3 DNA reads TGTGCCAGCAGCTTCGACAGGGGAGGAGGTGAAAAACTGTTTTTT. Its translation is CASSFDRGGGEKLFF.

The genes are TRBV4-2 and TRBJ2-1, with 14 bases aligning to TRBD2. Germline lookup yields CDR1 LGHNA and CDR2 YNFKEQ. Losses at the gene ends were 3 bases for V and 9 bases for J; bases not matched to a gene: 4. The CDR3 extends over 15 amino acids. The CDR3, as DNA: TGTGCCAGCAGCCAGACTAGCGGGGGGGCGGGTGAGCAGTTCTTC. Amino acids: CASSQTSGGAGEQFF.

There are many counts of this clone. This chain links TRBV5-4 with TRBJ2-2; TRBD2 matches 10 bases. CDR1 is SGHNT, CDR2 YYREEE, per germline (reference sequence). The CDR3 consists of 15 residues. With 5 bases clipped from V and 5 bases from J, the junction kept 6 bases outside the gene matches. This chain's CDR3 is CASRETSGLTGELFF. In DNA, the CDR3 is TGTGCCAGCAGGGAGACTAGCGGGTTAACCGGGGAGCTGTTTTTT.

This clone appeared a single time. V and J are TRBV7-9 and TRBJ2-3; D possibly corresponds to TRBD2 (6 bases). Trimming took 5 bases from V and 1 from J, leaving 16 bases between them. CDR3 size: 16 residues. Germline CDR1 reads SEHNR; CDR2 reads FQNEAQ (reference sequence). The CDR3 nucleotides are TGTGCCAGCAGCCCCGACCGCGGGGCGGGCACAGATACGCAGTATTTT. Its translation is CASSPDRGAGTDTQYF.

V gene TRBV6-6 combines with J gene TRBJ2-1; no definite D call. This CDR3 comprises 13 residues. V gave up 3 bases and J gave up 9 bases, with 12 bases separating them. CDR1 is MNHNY, CDR2 SVGAGI, per germline (reference sequence). The CDR3 sequence is CASSYPSSGEQFF. In DNA, the CDR3 is TGTGCCAGCAGTTATCCATCTAGTGGTGAGCAGTTCTTC.

This rearrangement joins TRBV19 to TRBJ2-3; tentatively, D is TRBD1 (6 bases). Per germline, CDR1 LNHDA and CDR2 SQIVND (reference sequence). V gave up 4 bases and J gave up 2 bases, with 16 bases separating them. The CDR3 is 16 amino acids. CDR3 loop: CASSRDIGRATDTQYF. CDR3 coding DNA: TGTGCCAGTAGTAGGGACATCGGTAGGGCCACAGATACGCAGTATTTT.

This chain connects TRBV5-1 to TRBJ1-3, with D possibly TRBD1 on 6 matching bases. Trimming pared 2 bases from V and 3 bases from J, leaving 18 bases between. CDR3 length: 17 residues. Looked up from germline, CDR1 is SGHRS and CDR2 is YFSETQ. CDR3 bases: TGCGCCAGCAGCTTCAGGGGTCGTTCTCTGGGTGGAAACACCATATATTTT. As protein: CASSFRGRSLGGNTIYF.

The V gene is TRBV2, the J gene TRBJ1-1; D is unclear. Germline lookup yields CDR1 SNHLY and CDR2 FYNNEI. CDR3 length: 16 residues. With 0 bases removed from V and 0 bases from J, the gap between germline ends came to 11 bases. CDR3 sequence: CASSEALGQLNTEAFF. The CDR3 coding sequence is TGTGCCAGCAGTGAAGCGCTTGGTCAGCTGAACACTGAAGCTTTCTTT.

CDR3 sequence: CASSAGDRGEAFF. As DNA, the CDR3 is TGTGCCAGCAGCGCAGGAGACAGGGGCGAAGCTTTCTTT. The chain links TRBV9 to TRBJ1-1, with TRBD1 identical over 8 bases. CDR3 length equals 13 residues. The ends lost 3 bases at V and 8 bases at J; junction bases unmatched: 6. Germline CDR1 reads SGDLS; CDR2 reads YYNGEE.

This clone was picked up one time. The chain links TRBV6-5 to TRBJ1-2; TRBD1 aligns across 7 bases. V was pared by 11 bases and J by 3 bases, with 9 bases of the junction left unmatched. CDR1 MNHEY and CDR2 SVGAGI come from the germline V gene. This CDR3 comprises 13 residues. Here the CDR3 reads CAATLGTDYGYTF. CDR3 nucleotide sequence: TGTGCCGCTACCTTAGGGACAGACTATGGCTACACCTTC.

CDR3 in DNA: TGTGCCAGTAGGGGGACAGGGGGCTACCTCATCTATGGCTACACCTTC. It encodes CASRGTGGYLIYGYTF. The chain employs TRBV19 and TRBJ1-2, with 12 bases identical to TRBD1. CDR1 is LNHDA, CDR2 SQIVND, per germline (reference sequence). V shed 6 bases, J shed 4 bases, and the junction held 9 bases outside the gene matches. The CDR3 covers 16 residues.

In DNA form, the CDR3 reads TGTGCCAGCAGTGACCCTGGGGGGCGAAACACCATATATTTT. This translates into CASSDPGGRNTIYF. The chain has TRBV2 and TRBJ1-3, with D possibly being TRBD1 (6 bases). The CDR3 has 14 amino acids. V was pared by 3 bases and J by 5 bases, with 11 bases between. Germline V gene lookup returns CDR1 SNHLY and CDR2 FYNNEI.

This chain connects TRBV6-5 to TRBJ1-4; possibly TRBD1 for D (6 bases). Germline V lookup: CDR1 MNHEY, CDR2 SVGAGI. The CDR3 spans 15 residues. The V and J ends lost 0 bases and 5 bases respectively, with 10 bases between them. The CDR3 DNA is TGTGCCAGCAGTTACTCGGCAGGGGCAAATGAAAAACTGTTTTTT. Encoded protein: CASSYSAGANEKLFF.

The V call is TRBV30, the J call TRBJ1-2; TRBD1 aligns across 7 bases. Germline V gene data show CDR1 as GTSNPN and CDR2 as SVGIG (reference sequence). The CDR3 consists of 14 residues. The V gene end was trimmed by 2 bases and the J gene end by 4 bases; junction bases not matched to a gene: 7. The CDR3 DNA reads as TGTGCCTGGAGTCCCCAGGGACAGCTCTATGGCTACACCTTC. This gives the protein CAWSPQGQLYGYTF.

This chain joins TRBV19 and TRBJ1-2; TRBD1 agrees at 8 bases. V shed 4 bases, J shed 3 bases, and the junction held 4 bases outside the gene matches. Per the germline V gene, CDR1 is LNHDA and CDR2 is SQIVND (reference sequence). There are 14 residues in the CDR3. DNA of the CDR3: TGTGCCAGTAGTACCCGGACAGGGTACTATGGCTACACCTTC. Its protein product is CASSTRTGYYGYTF.

For this clone: One end of the junction does not line up with germline, which may come from a read error. V usage is TRBV28 and J usage is TRBJ1-6; unclear D gene. CDR1 is MDHEN, CDR2 SYDVKM, per germline. The CDR3 contains 12 residues. The CDR3 here is CASSSDNSPLHF. The CDR3 nucleotides read TGTGCCAGCAGCTCCGATAATTCACCCCTCCACTTT.

There are a few counts of this clone. The V call is TRBV3-1 (or the pseudogene TRBV3-2), the J call TRBJ2-7, with D perhaps matching TRBD2 (6 bases). The CDR3 covers 14 residues. Germline CDR1 and CDR2: LGHDT and YNNKEL (reference sequence). The V and J ends lost 4 bases and 1 base respectively, with 11 bases between them. This chain's CDR3 is CASSRASASYEQYF. CDR3 DNA: TGTGCCAGCAGCCGAGCTAGCGCGTCCTACGAGCAGTACTTC.

CDR3 amino acids: CASGQDGYNEQFF. CDR3 DNA sequence: TGTGCCAGCGGGCAGGACGGTTACAATGAGCAGTTCTTC. The chain employs TRBV12-3 or TRBV12-4 and TRBJ2-1; D ambiguous. V gave up 8 bases and J gave up 4 bases, with 12 bases separating them. This CDR3 contains 13 residues.

The chain couples TRBV7-8 to TRBJ2-7, with no clear D. Germline assignment: CDR1 SGHVS and CDR2 FQNEAQ. V dropped 3 bases and J dropped 3 bases, with 15 bases sitting between them. This CDR3 is built from 15 residues. The CDR3, as DNA: TGTGCCAGCAGCTTCCGGGTTTTTGGGGACTACGAGCAGTACTTC. Protein sequence: CASSFRVFGDYEQYF. Complete variable domain (other parts from reference TRBV7-8 and TRBJ2-7): GAGVSQSPRYKVAKRGQDVALRCDPISGHVSLFWYQQALGQGPEFLTYFQNEAQLDKSGLPSDRFFAERPEGSVSTLKIQRTQQEDSAVYLCASSFRVFGDYEQYFGPGTRLTVT.

This clone has a single count. CDR3 sequence: CASSPTTGTTGELFF. The CDR3 coding sequence is TGTGCCAGCAGCCCGACGACAGGGACCACCGGGGAGCTGTTTTTT. The rearrangement uses TRBV9 and TRBJ2-2; 7 bases align to TRBD1. CDR1 and CDR2 (germline): SGDLS, YYNGEE. With 4 bases clipped from V and 4 bases from J, the junction kept 7 bases outside the gene matches. There are 15 residues in the CDR3.

The chain is built from TRBV29-1 and TRBJ1-2; D is unclear. V was trimmed by 5 bases and J by 3 bases, leaving 13 bases between them. The germline CDR1 and CDR2 sequences are SQVTM and ANQGSEA. The CDR3 loop spans 13 amino acids. The CDR3 region is CSVRANRDYGYTF. The CDR3 nucleotides read TGCAGCGTTCGGGCAAACCGAGACTATGGCTACACCTTC.

The CDR3 protein is CSVGRGQETQYF. The CDR3 bases are TGCAGCGTTGGGCGCGGCCAAGAGACCCAGTACTTC. The chain carries TRBV29-1 and TRBJ2-5, with D uncertain. The CDR3 is 12 amino acids. V shed 4 bases and J shed 1 base, with 7 bases lying between them. In germline, CDR1 is SQVTM, CDR2 ANQGSEA.

The J gene is TRBJ1-1, the V gene TRBV5-1; 11 bases match TRBD1. Germline CDR1 SGHRS, CDR2 YFSETQ. With 2 bases clipped from V and 5 bases from J, the junction kept 5 bases outside the gene matches. The length of the CDR3 is 15 residues. The CDR3 DNA reads TGCGCCAGCAGCTTAAGGACAGGGGGCGTAACTGAAGCTTTCTTT. Protein sequence: CASSLRTGGVTEAFF.

The chain carries TRBV5-1 and TRBJ1-3; TRBD1 matches 8 bases. There are 15 residues in the CDR3. The germline V gene encodes CDR1 SGHRS and CDR2 YFSETQ. After removal of 4 bases from V and 2 bases from J, the junction contained 5 bases not matched to a gene. The CDR3 is CASSVTGVAGNTIYF. The CDR3 coding sequence is TGCGCCAGCAGCGTGACAGGGGTCGCTGGAAACACCATATATTTT.